This TCR beta chain stems from a study of Tregs in tolerant kidney transplant recipients. Points from the study as a whole: The most relevant donor-specific Treg TCRbeta repertoire apparently came from expansion with activated donor B cells. Tolerant patients' donor-specific Tregs expanded beyond overall Tregs, suggesting antigen-driven growth. This study did not directly address biological reproducibility.

The CDR3 extends over 17 amino acids. Losses at the gene ends were 5 bases for V and 0 bases for J; bases not matched to a gene: 11. Germline V CDR1 and CDR2: SSHAT, FNYEAQ (reference sequence). Mixed chimerism was transient after nonmyeloablative marrow transplants from related graft donors. Unstimulated regulatory T cells (CD4+CD25+CD127-), CD4+CD25- non-regulatory cells, CD4 and CD8 cells were FACS-sorted from thawed PBMCs. This clone qualifies as medium-sized. Its antigen is still unknown. Libraries were prepared by immunoSEQ multiplex PCR; TCRdb keeps only in-frame clonotypes and omits some of them. The sample yields approximately 50,000 clones, roughly nine tenths seen once.

This sequence was found in a human patient who received a combined kidney and bone marrow transplant. Some T cells may possibly be graft donor cells. The material sequenced was CD8+ T cells from blood (PBMCs), taken 24 months after the transplant. J is TRBJ2-7 and V is TRBV7-7, with TRBD1 identical over 9 bases. CDR3 coding DNA: TGTGCCAGCAGCCCCCTATTAGGGACAGGGAGCTCCTACGAGCAGTACTTC. Encoded protein: CASSPLLGTGSSYEQYF.